The clone carrying this T cell receptor beta chain was seen only once. Its antigen remains unknown. TCRdb keeps only in-frame clones here, not all; method: immunoSEQ multiplex PCR. The table shows 2,500 to 3,500 clones, with around 75% occurring only once. The CDR3 is 15 residues long. Germline CDR1 and CDR2: SGHVS and FNYEAQ. V was shortened by 0 bases and J by 1 base, with 9 bases between the two germline ends. Time point reported: inflamed ileum from the surgical specimen. This sample is part of a study of T cell repertoires in ileal Crohn's disease. Study overall: All patients had surgery for stricturing (61%) or penetrating (about 40%) disease.

General study points: Active smokers at surgery had more clonal expansions than non-smokers.

The chain recombines TRBV7-6 with TRBJ2-5; D possibly matches TRBD1 or TRBD2 (5 bases each). The specimen sequenced was ileal tissue. The source is an adult with Crohn's disease. CDR3 loop: CASSLAGDGQETQYF. Written as DNA, the CDR3 is TGTGCCAGCAGCTTAGCGGGGGACGGCCAAGAGACCCAGTACTTC.